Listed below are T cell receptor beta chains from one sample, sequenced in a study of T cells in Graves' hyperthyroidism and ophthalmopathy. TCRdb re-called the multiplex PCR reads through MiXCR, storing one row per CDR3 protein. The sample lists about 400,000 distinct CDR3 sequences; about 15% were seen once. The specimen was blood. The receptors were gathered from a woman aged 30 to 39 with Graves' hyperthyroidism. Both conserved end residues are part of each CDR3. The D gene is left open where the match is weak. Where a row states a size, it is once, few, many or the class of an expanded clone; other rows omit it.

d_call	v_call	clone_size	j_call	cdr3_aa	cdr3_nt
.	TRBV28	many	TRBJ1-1	CASSSPPRKGGTEAFF	TGTGCCAGCAGTTCACCACCCCGGAAGGGAGGGACTGAAGCTTTCTTT
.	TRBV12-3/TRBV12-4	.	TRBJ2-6	CASTRPFDRPSGANVLTF	TGTGCCAGCACCCGTCCGTTCGACAGGCCCTCGGGGGCCAACGTCCTGACTTTC
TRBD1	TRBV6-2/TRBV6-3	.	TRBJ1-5	CASRGQGSQPQHF	TGTGCCAGCAGGGGACAGGGGAGTCAGCCCCAGCATTTT
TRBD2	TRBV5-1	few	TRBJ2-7	CASSLAGLAGVTFYEQYF	TGCGCCAGCAGCTTGGCGGGACTAGCGGGAGTCACCTTTTACGAGCAGTACTTC
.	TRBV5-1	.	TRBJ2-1	CASSFEEYNEQFF	TGCGCCAGCAGCTTTGAGGAGTACAATGAGCAGTTCTTC
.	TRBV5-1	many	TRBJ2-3	CASSLASSSTDTQYF	TGCGCCAGCAGCTTGGCCAGTAGCAGCACAGATACGCAGTATTTT
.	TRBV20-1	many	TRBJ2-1	CSARLWDVYNEQFF	TGCAGTGCTAGACTCTGGGACGTCTACAATGAGCAGTTCTTC
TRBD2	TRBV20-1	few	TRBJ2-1	CSAVLAGGTYNEQFF	TGCAGTGCTGTTCTAGCGGGAGGGACCTACAATGAGCAGTTCTTC
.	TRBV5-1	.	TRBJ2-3	CASSLEPGTSTDTQYF	TGCGCCAGCAGCTTGGAACCGGGTACTAGCACAGATACGCAGTATTTT
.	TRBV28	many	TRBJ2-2	CASSILPGPENTGELFF	TGTGCCAGCAGTATCCTTCCGGGACCCGAGAACACCGGGGAGCTGTTTTTT
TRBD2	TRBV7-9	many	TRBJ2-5	CASSLPLAGEGQETQYF	TGTGCCAGCAGCTTACCCCTAGCGGGAGAGGGGCAAGAGACCCAGTACTTC
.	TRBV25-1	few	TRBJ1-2	CASTEGPPGYGYTF	TGTGCCAGCACTGAAGGCCCACCGGGGTATGGCTACACCTTC
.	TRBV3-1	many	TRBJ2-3	CASSQGSSVGVDTQYF	TGTGCCAGCAGCCAAGGAAGTAGCGTGGGGGTAGATACGCAGTATTTT
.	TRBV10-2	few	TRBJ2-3	CASSASGAHRSTDTQYF	TGCGCCAGCAGTGCCTCCGGGGCACACCGGAGCACAGATACGCAGTATTTT
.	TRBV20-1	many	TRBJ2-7	CSGASSDYEQYF	TGCAGTGGGGCCTCCTCGGACTACGAGCAGTACTTC
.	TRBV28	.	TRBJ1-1	CASHSQGSAEAFF	TGTGCCAGCCATTCCCAGGGTTCCGCTGAAGCTTTCTTT
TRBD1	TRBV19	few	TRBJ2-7	CASKRDRGDYEQYF	TGTGCCAGTAAACGGGACAGGGGGGACTACGAGCAGTACTTC
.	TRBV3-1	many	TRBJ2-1	CASSQDIRSSYNEQFF	TGTGCCAGCAGCCAAGACATCAGAAGCTCCTACAATGAGCAGTTCTTC
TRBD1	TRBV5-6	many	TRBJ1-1	CASSSGGTGVMEAFF	TGTGCCAGCAGCTCGGGCGGGACAGGGGTCATGGAAGCTTTCTTT
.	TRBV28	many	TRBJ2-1	CASSRDSSSYNEQFF	TGTGCCAGCAGTCGCGACAGTAGCTCCTACAATGAGCAGTTCTTC
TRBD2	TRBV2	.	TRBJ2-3	CASKIAGGEDTQYF	TGTGCCAGCAAGATAGCGGGAGGGGAAGATACGCAGTATTTT
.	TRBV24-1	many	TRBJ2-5	CATTSRETQYF	TGTGCCACCACCTCCAGAGAGACCCAGTACTTC
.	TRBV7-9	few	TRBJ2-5	CASSLVVAAKETQYF	TGTGCCAGCAGCCTTGTAGTAGCCGCAAAAGAGACCCAGTACTTC
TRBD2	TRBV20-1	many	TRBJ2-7	CSARRTSNYEQYF	TGCAGTGCTAGGAGGACTAGCAACTACGAGCAGTACTTC
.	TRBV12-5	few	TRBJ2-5	CASGLGSDGETQYF	TGTGCTAGTGGTTTGGGTTCCGACGGGGAGACCCAGTACTTC
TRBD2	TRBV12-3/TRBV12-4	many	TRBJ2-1	CASTPSGKYNEQFF	TGTGCCAGCACCCCTAGCGGGAAATACAATGAGCAGTTCTTC
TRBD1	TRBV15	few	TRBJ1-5	CATSRTGESNQPQHF	TGTGCCACCAGCAGGACAGGGGAGAGCAATCAGCCCCAGCATTTT
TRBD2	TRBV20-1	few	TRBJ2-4	CSGGGGRLTKNIQYF	TGCAGTGGAGGTGGCGGGAGGCTTACCAAAAACATTCAGTACTTC
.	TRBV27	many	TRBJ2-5	CASSPLGGFQETQYF	TGTGCCAGCAGCCCCCTTGGGGGGTTCCAAGAGACCCAGTACTTC
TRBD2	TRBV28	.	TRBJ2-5	CASRTSGRAGETQYF	TGTGCCAGCAGAACTAGCGGGAGGGCCGGTGAGACCCAGTACTTC
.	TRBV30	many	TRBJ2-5	CAWSVGQVGTQYF	TGTGCCTGGAGTGTTGGCCAAGTGGGGACCCAGTACTTC
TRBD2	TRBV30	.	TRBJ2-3	CAWNTGLAVTDTQYF	TGTGCCTGGAATACGGGACTAGCGGTTACAGATACGCAGTATTTT
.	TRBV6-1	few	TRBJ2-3	CTSSGEAGDPTDTQYF	TGTACCAGCAGTGGAGAGGCAGGGGACCCCACAGATACGCAGTATTTT
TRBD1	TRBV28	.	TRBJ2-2	CASSQNRGFGELFF	TGTGCCAGCAGTCAGAACAGGGGCTTCGGGGAGCTGTTTTTT
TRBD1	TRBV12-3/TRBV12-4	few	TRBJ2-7	CASSETGGPYEQYF	TGTGCCAGCAGTGAGACAGGGGGCCCCTACGAGCAGTACTTC
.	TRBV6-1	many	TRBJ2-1	CASRPDTGILDEQFF	TGTGCCAGCAGGCCCGATACCGGTATTCTGGATGAGCAGTTCTTC
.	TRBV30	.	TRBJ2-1	CAWSEFLSTQFF	TGTGCCTGGAGTGAATTCCTATCTACTCAGTTCTTC
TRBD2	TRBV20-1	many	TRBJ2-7	CRSFSSGSYEQYF	TGCAGATCGTTCTCTAGCGGGAGCTACGAGCAGTACTTC
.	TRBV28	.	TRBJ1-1	CASGLMGRATEAFF	TGTGCCAGCGGCTTAATGGGGAGGGCCACTGAAGCTTTCTTT
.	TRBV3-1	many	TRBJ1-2	CASSQDLRQLSYGYTF	TGTGCCAGCAGCCAAGATCTAAGACAGTTATCCTATGGCTACACCTTC
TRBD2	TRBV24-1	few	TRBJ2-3	CATSDLAGASTDTQYF	TGTGCCACCAGTGACCTAGCGGGAGCTAGCACAGATACGCAGTATTTT
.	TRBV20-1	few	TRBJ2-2	CSARDRTGELFF	TGCAGTGCTAGAGATCGCACCGGGGAGCTGTTTTTT